This T cell receptor (beta chain) was captured in a study of blood T cell repertoires in COVID-19 (dated by TCRdb to about 2020). For the study in its entirety: The collaborator samples originated in the United States, Italy and Spain and spanned the acute and convalescent phases of COVID-19. The prospective study material was composed of cDNA or gDNA derived from T cells, B-cell-depleted T cells, or PBMCs. The dataset comprised deeply sampled blood TCRbeta repertoires from subjects exposed to, actively infected with, or recovered from COVID-19. A freely available public database, intended as a resource for researchers studying the immune response to SARS-CoV-2, is where the repertoires were released. Samples were obtained from the ongoing ImmuneRACE study (first 160 participants) and from over 1,000 subjects provided by 6 global collaborators. A de-identified subject ID, COVID-19 status, age in years and sex were almost always included in the sample metadata. HLA class I and class II types, where available, came from metadata supplied by the sample provider rather than from assay-based typing.

Points on this clone: The clone's antigen remains unknown. No base quality information exists; no much larger clone differs at one position.

At one collaborating source in Seattle, patients were enrolled during active infection and were followed longitudinally through the course of disease. Collaborating institutions collected whole blood in K2EDTA tubes following their own protocols. For TCRbeta analysis, collaborators shipped samples in one of three forms: frozen whole blood, isolated PBMCs, or DNA extracted from either of those sample types. The immunoSEQ Assay, a bias-controlled multiplex PCR, was used to amplify TCRbeta CDR3 regions from genomic DNA. The original pipeline was this. The number of nucleated cells in each sample was estimated by amplification of reference gene primers within the assay. To quantify the absolute abundance of each unique TCRbeta CDR3 rearrangement, sequence reads were collapsed and filtered. For each sample, productive Simpson clonality was calculated by taking the square root of Simpson's diversity index across productive rearrangements. TCRdb re-hosts the immuneACCESS table, in-frame sequences only. Its copies lack some clones; in the studies checked, an unresolved V gene accounts for under half of them, and the cause for the rest is not known. V, J and clone size were drawn from that table, and D and trimming were deduced from the DNA. The sample contains some 170,000 clones, approximately 88% of them found a single time. The ten largest clones capture 7% of the sample.

Findings and caveats that apply to the study as a whole: The quantity of clinical and demographic metadata differed by source and by participant and was supplied without curation.

The CDR3 starts with the cysteine, ends with the phenylalanine, and has 11 residues. The retained sequence is limited to the CDR3, 33 bases, with the frame set at the first base. The junction shows trimming of 7 bases on V and 12 bases on J, plus 18 bases between the germline ends. The germline V gene supplies CDR1 SQVTM and CDR2 ANQGSEA. This receptor chain uses TRBV29-1 and TRBJ1-2; TRBD1 could be the D gene, as 5 bases match. The clonotype comes from a woman in her thirties or forties with COVID-19, enrolled during active disease. Sequenced: peripheral blood. The CDR3 loop reads CSGRISEGDTF. The DNA sequence is given as TGCAGCGGCAGGATTTCAGAAGGGGACACCTTC.